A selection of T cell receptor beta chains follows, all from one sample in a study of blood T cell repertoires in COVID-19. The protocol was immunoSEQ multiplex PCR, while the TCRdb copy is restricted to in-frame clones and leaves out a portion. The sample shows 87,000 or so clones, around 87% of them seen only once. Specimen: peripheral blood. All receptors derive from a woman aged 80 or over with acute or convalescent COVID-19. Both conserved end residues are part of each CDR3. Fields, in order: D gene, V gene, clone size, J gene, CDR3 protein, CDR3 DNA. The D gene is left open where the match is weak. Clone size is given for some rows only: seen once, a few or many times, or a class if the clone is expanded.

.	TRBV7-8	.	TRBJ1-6	CASSLVGAGAYSPLHF	TGTGCCAGCAGCTTAGTCGGGGCGGGGGCGTATTCACCCCTCCACTTT
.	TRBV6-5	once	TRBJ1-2	CASSTGQWVGYTF	TGTGCCAGCAGTACCGGACAGTGGGTTGGCTACACCTTC
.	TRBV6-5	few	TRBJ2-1	CATMRRPGAYNEQFF	TGTGCCACCATGCGCAGACCGGGAGCCTACAATGAGCAGTTCTTC
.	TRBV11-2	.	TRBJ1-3	CASSLGLTGSNTIYF	TGTGCCAGCAGCTTAGGACTCACAGGGAGTAACACCATATATTTT
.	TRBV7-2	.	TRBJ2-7	CASSLEGDPFAEQYF	TGTGCCAGCAGCTTAGAGGGGGACCCGTTCGCCGAGCAGTACTTC
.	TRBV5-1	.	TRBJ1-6	CASSPTVGGSSPLHF	TGCGCCAGCAGCCCAACAGTCGGGGGGAGTTCACCCCTCCACTTT
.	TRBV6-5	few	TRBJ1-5	CASVREIDQPQHF	TGTGCCAGCGTGCGGGAAATCGATCAGCCCCAGCATTTT
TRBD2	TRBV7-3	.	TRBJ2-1	CASSPSGSSYNEQFF	TGTGCCAGCAGCCCAAGCGGGAGCTCCTACAATGAGCAGTTCTTC
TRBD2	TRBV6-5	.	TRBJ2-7	CASRRLADTYEQYF	TGTGCCAGCAGGAGACTAGCGGATACCTACGAGCAGTACTTC
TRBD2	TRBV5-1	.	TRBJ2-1	CASSLGTSGSRNEQFF	TGCGCCAGCAGCTTGGGGACTAGCGGGAGTCGGAATGAGCAGTTCTTC
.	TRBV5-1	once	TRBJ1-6	CASSFVGPKDSPLHF	TGCGCCAGCAGCTTCGTGGGCCCTAAGGATTCACCCCTCCACTTT
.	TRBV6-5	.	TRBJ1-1	CATAVMNTEAFF	TGTGCCACGGCGGTTATGAACACTGAAGCTTTCTTT
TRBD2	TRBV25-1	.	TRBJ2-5	CASSQRGRAWQETQYF	TGTGCCAGCAGCCAGCGGGGGAGGGCCTGGCAAGAGACCCAGTACTTC
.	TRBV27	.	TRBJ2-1	CASSLARSSYNEQFF	TGTGCCAGCAGTTTGGCTAGGAGCTCCTACAATGAGCAGTTCTTC
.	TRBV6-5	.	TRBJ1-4	CASRIGLINEKLFF	TGTGCCAGCAGAATCGGACTGATAAATGAAAAACTGTTTTTT
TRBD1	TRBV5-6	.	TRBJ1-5	CASSLQGGNQPQHF	TGTGCCAGCAGCCTACAGGGGGGGAATCAGCCCCAGCATTTT
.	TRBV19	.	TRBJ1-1	CASSIQGPNTEAFF	TGTGCCAGTAGTATTCAGGGTCCGAACACTGAAGCTTTCTTT
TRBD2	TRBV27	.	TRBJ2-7	CASNREGLSNEQYF	TGTGCCAGCAACCGGGAGGGCCTAAGCAACGAGCAGTACTTC
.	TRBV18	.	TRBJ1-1	CASSPPQTGWGNTEAFF	TGTGCCAGCTCACCACCCCAAACAGGGTGGGGCAACACTGAAGCTTTCTTT
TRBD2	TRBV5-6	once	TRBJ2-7	CASSSLPGTSGSYEQYF	TGTGCCAGCAGCTCGCTCCCCGGGACTAGCGGCTCCTACGAGCAGTACTTC
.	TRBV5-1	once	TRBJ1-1	CASSFTTGLTEAFF	TGCGCCAGCAGCTTTACTACAGGGTTAACTGAAGCTTTCTTT
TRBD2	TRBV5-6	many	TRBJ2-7	CASRRLAGYEQYF	TGTGCCAGCAGAAGGCTAGCGGGCTACGAGCAGTACTTC
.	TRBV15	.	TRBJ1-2	CATSRPQRAGTNYGYTF	TGTGCCACCAGCAGACCCCAGCGGGCAGGAACCAACTATGGCTACACCTTC
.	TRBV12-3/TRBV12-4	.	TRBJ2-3	CASSRSTDTQYF	TGTGCCAGCAGCCGGAGCACAGATACGCAGTATTTT
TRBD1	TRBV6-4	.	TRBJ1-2	CASKNFGQGYPTNYGYTF	TGTGCCAGCAAGAACTTCGGACAGGGATACCCTACTAACTATGGCTACACCTTC
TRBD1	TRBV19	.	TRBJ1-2	CASRTGQGRNYGYTF	TGTGCCAGTAGAACTGGACAGGGGCGAAACTATGGCTACACCTTC
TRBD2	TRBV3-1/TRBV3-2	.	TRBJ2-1	CASSQDVGGNLNEQFF	TGTGCCAGCAGCCAAGATGTGGGGGGGAATCTAAATGAGCAGTTCTTC
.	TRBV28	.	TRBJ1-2	CASSSDRNYGYTF	TGTGCCAGCAGTTCGGACAGAAACTATGGCTACACCTTC
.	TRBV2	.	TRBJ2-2	CASSLRGSNTGELFF	TGTGCCAGCAGTCTAAGGGGTTCGAACACCGGGGAGCTGTTTTTT
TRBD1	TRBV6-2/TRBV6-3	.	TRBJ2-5	CASSYSNRGSETQYF	TGTGCCAGCAGTTACTCAAACAGGGGGTCAGAGACCCAGTACTTC
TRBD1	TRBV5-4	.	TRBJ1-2	CASSYPAGGISLGGYTF	TGTGCCAGCAGCTATCCGGCAGGGGGCATATCCTTGGGTGGCTACACCTTC
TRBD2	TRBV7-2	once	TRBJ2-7	CASSASSGGASPYEQYF	TGTGCCAGCAGCGCCTCTAGCGGGGGGGCCTCCCCCTACGAGCAGTACTTC
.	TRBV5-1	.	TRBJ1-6	CASRLTLSSYNSPLHF	TGCGCCAGCAGGCTAACCTTAAGCTCCTATAATTCACCCCTCCACTTT
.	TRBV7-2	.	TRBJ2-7	CASGMAGALREQYF	TGTGCCAGCGGAATGGCGGGGGCCTTACGAGAGCAGTACTTC
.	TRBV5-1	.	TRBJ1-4	CASSLAGLGEKLFF	TGCGCCAGCAGCTTAGCCGGATTGGGCGAAAAACTGTTTTTT
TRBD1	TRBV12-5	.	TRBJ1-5	CASGLGQGDNQPQHF	TGTGCTAGTGGTTTGGGACAGGGCGACAATCAGCCCCAGCATTTT
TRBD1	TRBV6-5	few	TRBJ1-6	CASTRTGGGSPLHF	TGTGCCAGCACCCGGACAGGGGGCGGTTCACCCCTCCACTTT
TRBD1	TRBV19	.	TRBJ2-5	CASSIGTGLRETQYF	TGTGCCAGTAGTATAGGGACAGGGCTTAGGGAGACCCAGTACTTC
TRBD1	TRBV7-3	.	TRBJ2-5	CASSPGTGIPETQYF	TGTGCCAGCAGCCCCGGGACAGGGATCCCAGAGACCCAGTACTTC
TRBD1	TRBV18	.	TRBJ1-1	CASSPPGQGASEAFF	TGTGCCAGCTCACCTCCGGGACAGGGGGCATCTGAAGCTTTCTTT
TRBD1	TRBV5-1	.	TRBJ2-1	CASSLAGQTLNEQFF	TGCGCCAGCAGCTTGGCGGGACAGACCTTAAATGAGCAGTTCTTC
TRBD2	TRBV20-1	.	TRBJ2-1	CSASSSGNHEQFF	TGCAGTGCTAGTTCTAGCGGGAACCATGAGCAGTTCTTC
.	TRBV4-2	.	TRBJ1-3	CASSQETPGSLSGNTIYF	TGTGCCAGCAGCCAAGAAACACCCGGGTCGCTTTCTGGAAACACCATATATTTT
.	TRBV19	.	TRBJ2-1	CASSRGRGNEQFF	TGTGCCAGTAGTAGAGGGAGAGGCAATGAGCAGTTCTTC
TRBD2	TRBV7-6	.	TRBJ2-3	CASSLVGAGGPSTDTQYF	TGTGCCAGCAGCTTAGTGGGAGCGGGAGGGCCCAGCACAGATACGCAGTATTTT
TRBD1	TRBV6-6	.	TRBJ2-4	CASSFPGQGANIQYF	TGTGCCAGCAGTTTCCCGGGACAGGGGGCGAACATTCAGTACTTC
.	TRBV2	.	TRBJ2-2	CASSLETRTGELFF	TGTGCCAGCAGTCTCGAGACTCGCACCGGGGAGCTGTTTTTT
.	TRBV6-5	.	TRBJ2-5	CASSYGRSVETQYF	TGTGCCAGCAGTTACGGGCGCTCTGTGGAGACCCAGTACTTC
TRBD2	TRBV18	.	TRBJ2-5	CASSPSSGGQETQYF	TGTGCCAGCTCACCGAGCAGCGGGGGTCAAGAGACCCAGTACTTC
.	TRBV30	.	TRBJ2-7	CAWREGLSYEQYF	TGTGCCTGGAGGGAGGGTCTCTCCTACGAGCAGTACTTC
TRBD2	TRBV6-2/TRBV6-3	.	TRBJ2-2	CASSWLAGGPRRGELFF	TGTGCCAGCAGTTGGCTAGCGGGAGGGCCGCGGCGTGGGGAGCTGTTTTTT
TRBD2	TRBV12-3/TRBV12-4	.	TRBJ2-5	CASSRGLFETQYF	TGTGCCAGCAGTCGGGGACTATTCGAGACCCAGTACTTC
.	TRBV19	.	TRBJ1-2	CASSKDRDSLYGYTF	TGTGCCAGTAGCAAAGACCGGGACTCCCTTTATGGCTACACCTTC
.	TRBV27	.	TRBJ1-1	CASSSAPRNTEAFF	TGTGCCAGCAGTTCCGCTCCGAGGAACACTGAAGCTTTCTTT
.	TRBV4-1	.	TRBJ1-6	CASSREDSYNSPLHF	TGCGCCAGCAGCCGAGAGGACAGCTATAATTCACCCCTCCACTTT
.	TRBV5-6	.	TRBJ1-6	CASSLGQFLSYNSPLHF	TGTGCCAGCAGCTTGGGACAGTTTCTCTCCTATAATTCACCCCTCCACTTT
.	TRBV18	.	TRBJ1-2	CASSPLQAGGDGYTF	TGTGCCAGCTCACCACTCCAGGCAGGAGGGGATGGCTACACCTTC
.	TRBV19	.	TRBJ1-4	CASNGAGEKLFF	TGTGCCAGTAATGGGGCTGGTGAAAAACTGTTTTTT
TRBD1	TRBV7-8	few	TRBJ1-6	CASSSAVAGGFGSYNSPLHF	TGTGCCAGCAGCTCAGCTGTGGCAGGGGGTTTCGGCTCCTATAATTCACCCCTCCACTTT